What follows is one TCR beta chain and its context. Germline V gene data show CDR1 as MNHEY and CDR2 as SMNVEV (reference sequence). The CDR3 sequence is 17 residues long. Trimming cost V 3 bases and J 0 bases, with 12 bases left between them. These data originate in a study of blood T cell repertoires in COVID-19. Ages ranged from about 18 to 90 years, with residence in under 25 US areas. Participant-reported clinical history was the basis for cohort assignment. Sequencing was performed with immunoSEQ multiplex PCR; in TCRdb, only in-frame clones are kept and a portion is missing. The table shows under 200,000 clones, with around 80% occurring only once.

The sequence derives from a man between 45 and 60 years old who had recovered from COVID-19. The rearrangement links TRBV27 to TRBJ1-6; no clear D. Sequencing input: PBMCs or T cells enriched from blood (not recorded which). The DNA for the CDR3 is TGTGCCAGCAGTTTTTCGGGTTTGCGCTCCTATAATTCACCCCTCCACTTT. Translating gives CASSFSGLRSYNSPLHF.